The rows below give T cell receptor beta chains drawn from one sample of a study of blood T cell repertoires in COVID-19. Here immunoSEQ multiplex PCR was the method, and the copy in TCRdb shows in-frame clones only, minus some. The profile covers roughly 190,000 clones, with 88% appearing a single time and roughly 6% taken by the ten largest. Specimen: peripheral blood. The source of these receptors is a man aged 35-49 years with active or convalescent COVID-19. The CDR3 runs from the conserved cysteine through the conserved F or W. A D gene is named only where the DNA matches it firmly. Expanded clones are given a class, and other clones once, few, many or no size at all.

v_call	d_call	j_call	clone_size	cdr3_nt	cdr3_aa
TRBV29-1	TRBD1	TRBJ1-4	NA	TGCAGCGTTGAAGATCTGGACAGGGGGAGGGAAAAACTGTTTTTT	CSVEDLDRGREKLFF
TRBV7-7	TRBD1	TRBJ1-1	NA	TGTGCCAGCAGCCCGGACAGGACCTCTCTAGGTGGCATGAACACTGAAGCTTTCTTT	CASSPDRTSLGGMNTEAFF
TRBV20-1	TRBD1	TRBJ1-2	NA	TGCAGTGCTAGTCGTCCGGGACAGGGGGGCTCTAACTATGGCTACACCTTC	CSASRPGQGGSNYGYTF
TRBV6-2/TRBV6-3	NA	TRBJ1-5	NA	TGTGCCAGCAGTATCGATCAGCCCCAGCATTTT	CASSIDQPQHF
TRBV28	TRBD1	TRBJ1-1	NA	TGTGCCAGCAGGACGTTGACAGGGGGCGAAATGAACACTGAAGCTTTCTTT	CASRTLTGGEMNTEAFF
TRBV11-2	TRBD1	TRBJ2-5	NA	TGTGCCAGCAGCACTAGACAGGGACGGCGAGAGACCCAGTACTTC	CASSTRQGRRETQYF
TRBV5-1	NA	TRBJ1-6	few	TGCGCCAGCAGCGAACAGGGTTTGGGGAGTATAGGGAGCTCCTATAATTCACCCCTCCACTTT	CASSEQGLGSIGSSYNSPLHF
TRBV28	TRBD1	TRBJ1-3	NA	TGTGCCAGCAGTGGGACAGGTCAAGGGTCTGGAAACACCATATATTTT	CASSGTGQGSGNTIYF
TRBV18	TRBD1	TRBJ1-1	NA	TGTGCCTCTAGAGAGGGGGCGGCTGAGGCTTTCTTT	CASREGAAEAFF
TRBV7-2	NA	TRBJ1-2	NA	TGTGCCAGCAGCTACGGATCAACAGGGAACTATGGCTACACCTTC	CASSYGSTGNYGYTF
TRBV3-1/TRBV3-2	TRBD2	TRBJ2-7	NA	TGTGCCAGCAGCCTGGCCGGGACTATCACGAAGTACTTC	CASSLAGTITKYF
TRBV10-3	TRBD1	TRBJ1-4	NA	TGTGCCATCAGTATTACCTTCGGGACAGGGGGCTTTGTAACTAATGAAAAACTGTTTTTT	CAISITFGTGGFVTNEKLFF
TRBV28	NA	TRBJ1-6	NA	TGTGCCAGCAGCTCGGCAGGGGTCCGCTATAATTCACCCCTCCACTTT	CASSSAGVRYNSPLHF
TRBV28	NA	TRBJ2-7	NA	TGTGCCAGCAGTTTTCGGGGGGCCGAGCAGTACTTC	CASSFRGAEQYF
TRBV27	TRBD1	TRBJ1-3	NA	TGTGCCAGCAGTTTACGTGGGGGACAGGGCTTTCTGGGGAACACCATATATTTT	CASSLRGGQGFLGNTIYF
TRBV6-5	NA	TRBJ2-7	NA	TGTGCCAGCACCCTCGGACAGTACTACGAGCAGTACTTC	CASTLGQYYEQYF
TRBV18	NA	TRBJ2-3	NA	TGTGCCAGCTCACTAACGGGGGTTCGAACAGATACGCAGTATTTT	CASSLTGVRTDTQYF
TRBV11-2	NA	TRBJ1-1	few	TGTGCCAGCACCGTGGACTATCCGAACACTGAAGCTTTCTTT	CASTVDYPNTEAFF
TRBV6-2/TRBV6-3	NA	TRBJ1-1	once	TGTGCCAGCAGTTACCGGAGGGGCGGCTTCGGCACTGAAGCTTTCTTT	CASSYRRGGFGTEAFF
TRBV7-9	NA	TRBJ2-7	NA	TGTGCCAGCAGCTCTGACAATCTCTACGAGCAGTACTTC	CASSSDNLYEQYF
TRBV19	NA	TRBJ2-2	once	TGTGCCAGTAAGAGGACAGACACCGGGGAGCTGTTTTTT	CASKRTDTGELFF
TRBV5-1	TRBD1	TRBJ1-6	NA	TGCGCCAGCAGCTTGGGAACCAGGGGGGATTCACCCCTCCACTTT	CASSLGTRGDSPLHF
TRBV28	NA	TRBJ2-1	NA	TGTGCCAGCAGTTACCGGGAATCTTACAATGAGCAGTTCTTC	CASSYRESYNEQFF
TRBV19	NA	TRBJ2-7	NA	TGTGCCAGTAGTATGGCGGCGGGAAACTACGAGCAGTACTTC	CASSMAAGNYEQYF
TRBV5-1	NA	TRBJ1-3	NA	TGCGCCAGCAGTCCTACAGGGAGCTCTGGAAACACCATATATTTT	CASSPTGSSGNTIYF
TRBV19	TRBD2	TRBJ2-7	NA	TGTGCCAGTAGTATTAAGGCGGGAGGGTACGAGCAGTACTTC	CASSIKAGGYEQYF
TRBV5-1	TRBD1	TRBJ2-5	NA	TGCGCCAGCAGCGGGGGACAGGGGGAGACCCAGTACTTC	CASSGGQGETQYF
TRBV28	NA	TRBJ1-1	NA	TGTGCCAGCAGATTGGCCCAGGGGTTTTGGACTGAAGCTTTCTTT	CASRLAQGFWTEAFF
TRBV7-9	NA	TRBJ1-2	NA	TGTGCCAGCAGCTTACAGGGGACCCTCCTCGGCTACACCTTC	CASSLQGTLLGYTF
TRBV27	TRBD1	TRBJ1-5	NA	TGTGCCAGCAGTTTGGACAGGATCAATCAGCCCCAGCATTTT	CASSLDRINQPQHF
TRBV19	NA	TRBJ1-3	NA	TGTGCCAGTAGTCTGGACAGCTCTGGAAACACCATATATTTT	CASSLDSSGNTIYF
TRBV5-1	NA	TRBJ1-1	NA	TGCGCCAGCAGCTTACAGGGTGGTGAGACTGAAGCTTTCTTT	CASSLQGGETEAFF
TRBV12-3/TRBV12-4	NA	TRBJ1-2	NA	TGTGCCAGCAGTTCCCAGGGATTCTATGGCTACACCTTC	CASSSQGFYGYTF
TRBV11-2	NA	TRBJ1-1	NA	TGTGCCGGCCACTTCCCAGGGTACGACACTGAAGCTTTCTTT	CAGHFPGYDTEAFF
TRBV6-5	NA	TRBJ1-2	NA	TGTGCCAGCAGTTCCCCCCTTCGACAGGATGGCTACACCTTC	CASSSPLRQDGYTF
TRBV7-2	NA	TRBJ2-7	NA	TGTGCCAGCAGCATTCGCTACGAGCAGTACTTC	CASSIRYEQYF
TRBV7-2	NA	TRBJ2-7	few	TGTGCCAGCAGCTTGGTTCCCCTGACTTATACCTACGAGCAGTACTTC	CASSLVPLTYTYEQYF
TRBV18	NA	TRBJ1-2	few	TGTGCCAGCTCTCCAGGGCAGGCTGTATATGGCTACACCTTC	CASSPGQAVYGYTF
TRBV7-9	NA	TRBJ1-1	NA	TGTGCCAGCAGCTATGACAGCCTTGAAGCTTTCTTT	CASSYDSLEAFF
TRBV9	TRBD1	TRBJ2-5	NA	TGTGCCAGCAGCCCCCGGACAGGGGTTGGAGAGACCCAGTACTTC	CASSPRTGVGETQYF
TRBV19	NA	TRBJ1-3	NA	TGTGCCAGTAGTATAGTACAGGGAACCATATATTTT	CASSIVQGTIYF
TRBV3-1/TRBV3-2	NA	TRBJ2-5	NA	TGTGCCAGCAGCCTGAGGGACATACTATACTCGGAGACCCAGTACTTC	CASSLRDILYSETQYF
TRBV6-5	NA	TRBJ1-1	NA	TGTGCCAGCTCAACAGGGCTGGACACTGAAGCTTTCTTT	CASSTGLDTEAFF
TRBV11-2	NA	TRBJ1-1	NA	TGTGCCAGCAGCTTAGATCGGAGACAACCTTGGAGGACTGAAGCTTTCTTT	CASSLDRRQPWRTEAFF
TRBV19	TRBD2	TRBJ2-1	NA	TGTGCCAGTAGTAGGAGAGCGGGAGCAACCTACAATGAGCAGTTCTTC	CASSRRAGATYNEQFF
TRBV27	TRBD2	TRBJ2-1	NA	TGTGCCAGCAGTCTCGTTGGACTAGCGGGTGCCAATGAGCAGTTCTTC	CASSLVGLAGANEQFF
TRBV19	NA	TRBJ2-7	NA	TGTGCCAGTAGTACTAGGACAGTGTCCTACGAGCAGTACTTC	CASSTRTVSYEQYF
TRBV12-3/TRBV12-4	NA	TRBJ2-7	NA	TGTGCCAGCAGTTTCAGCGCGGCATACGAGCAGTACTTC	CASSFSAAYEQYF
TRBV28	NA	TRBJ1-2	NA	TGTGCCAGCAGTTTATCCTTCGGAGGGGTGGAGGGCTACACCTTC	CASSLSFGGVEGYTF
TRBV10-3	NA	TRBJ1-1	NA	TGTGCCATCGGGGAGGTGAACACTGAAGCTTTCTTT	CAIGEVNTEAFF
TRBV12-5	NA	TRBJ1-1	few	TGTGCTAGTGGTTTGGTACTGGGGGCAAACACTGAAGCTTTCTTT	CASGLVLGANTEAFF
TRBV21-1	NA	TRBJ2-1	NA	TGTGCCAGCAGCATACCCACGGGACTAGCGCTAAAGCCCGGGCACAATGAGCAGTTCTTC	CASSIPTGLALKPGHNEQFF